This record looks at one TCR beta chain sequence and its context. With 60 Vbeta and 13 Jbeta primers, the PCR was carried out. Measured with immunoSEQ multiplex PCR; TCRdb has only the in-frame clones, and not every one. The sample contains 90,000 to 150,000 clones, about 8% of which appear only once. The data derive from a study of cytomegalovirus exposure and HLA in healthy donors. CDR3 length equals 17 residues. Germline V CDR1 and CDR2: SGHRS, YFSETQ. With V trimmed by 0 bases and J by 4 bases, 6 bases remained unmatched. The sequenced material came from PBMCs. The V and J genes are TRBV5-1 and TRBJ1-4, with 10 bases that match TRBD1. The receptor was derived from a woman in her forties in good health and CMV-seropositive. DNA for the CDR3: TGCGCCAGCAGCTTGGCCCGGGGACAGGGGCATAATGAAAAACTGTTTTTT. Translation: CASSLARGQGHNEKLFF.